This paragraph covers one TCR beta chain sequence. This entry belongs to a study of T-cell memory formation after mild COVID-19. The CDR3 extends over 14 amino acids. The V and J ends lost 1 base and 4 bases respectively, with 11 bases between them. Germline V gene sequence: CDR1 LNHNV, CDR2 YYDKDF (reference sequence). TCRdb used MiXCR to reprocess the 5' RACE reads, holding one entry per CDR3 protein. This table holds 190,000 or so distinct CDR3 sequences, 20% to 25% found once. Sample: PBMCs or a T cell subset sorted from them (not recorded which). The sequence derives from an adult woman who had mild COVID-19 (a few samples of this study predate the infection). Cell type and time point are not known. The chain carries TRBV15 and TRBJ2-7; D is uncertain. The CDR3 region has the DNA TGTGCCACCAGCAGAGCTCACAGAGGATACGAGCAGTACTTC. It specifies CATSRAHRGYEQYF.